This TCR beta chain was sequenced for a study of T-cell memory formation after mild COVID-19. Findings of the study overall: Mostly located in CM and EM were contracting CD4+ clones, with contracting CD8+ clones located in EMRA.

Constant-segment primers and 5'RACE yielded cDNA libraries for TCR alpha and TCR beta, each carrying sample barcodes and UMIs. MiXCR was run by TCRdb on the 5' RACE reads, yielding one entry per CDR3 protein. The sample includes about half a million distinct CDR3 sequences, 15% to 20% seen only once; the top ten take around 12%. On this clonotype: Antigen unknown.

Germline CDR1 LNHNV, CDR2 YYDKDF (reference sequence). V dropped 4 bases and J dropped 3 bases, with 24 bases sitting between them. The CDR3 runs 18 residues. Sequencing was done on a sample of PBMCs or a T cell subset sorted from them (not recorded which). The chain is built from TRBV15 and TRBJ1-2; D might be TRBD1 (5 bases). This TCR derives from an adult woman who had mild COVID-19 (a few samples of this study predate the infection). Cell type and time point are not known. This chain's CDR3 is CATSTEEKVRVSDYGYTF. In nucleotides, the CDR3 is TGTGCCACCAGCACCGAAGAGAAGGTCAGGGTATCCGACTATGGCTACACCTTC.